This entry concerns a single T cell receptor (beta chain). Its antigen is unknown. This CDR3 comprises 12 residues. V dropped 3 bases and J dropped 4 bases, with 9 bases sitting between them. From germline, CDR1 is DFQATT and CDR2 SNEGSKA (reference sequence). A second PCR of 7 to 11 cycles used a sample-barcoded 5' primer and a J-beta primer mix. In TCRdb, the 5' RACE reads were re-called with MiXCR into one record per CDR3 protein. This sample carries 780,000 or so distinct CDR3 sequences, 20% to 30% of them seen once, and the ten largest clones take under 4.5%. This record belongs to a study of blood T cells in healthy people across ages. Findings of the study overall: Estimated diversity that came from one million T cells was considered an underestimate.

These data are also associated with another study on T cells of mothers and their children. According to that study: Healthy Caucasian mothers, a few in number, and their six children were the donors. Random nucleotides (2-4) and sample barcodes were added by the M1S primer used in the second PCR. Each mother gave over 8.5 million TCR beta CDR3 reads; each child, about 3 million.

Sequences were obtained from blood. The chain carries TRBV20-1 and TRBJ2-5; no clear D gene. The sequence derives from a boy aged 5-17 years in good health. The CDR3 here is CSARAVGETQYF. In nucleotides, the CDR3 is TGCAGTGCTAGGGCAGTAGGAGAGACCCAGTACTTC.